This T cell receptor (beta chain) was obtained from a study of blood T cell repertoires in COVID-19. Looking at the study overall: Acute and convalescent COVID-19 samples came from the United States, Italy and Spain. Sample material is recorded as cDNA or gDNA derived from T cells, B-cell-depleted T cells, or PBMCs.

The CDR3 is made up of 17 amino acids. The junction had 8 bases not matched to a gene; V was cut back by 2 bases and J by 0 bases. In germline, CDR1 is SGHAT, CDR2 FQNNGV. Assay used: immunoSEQ multiplex PCR; TCRdb lists only in-frame clones, some missing. The sample shows hundreds of thousands of clones, approximately 89% of them seen only once. Followed over time, Seattle patients had been enrolled while infection was active. The sample holds a few counts of this clone. The V call is TRBV11-2, the J call TRBJ1-2; TRBD1 matches at 8 bases. This TCR derives from a woman aged 60-70 years with COVID-19, enrolled during active disease. The sequencing input was peripheral blood. CDR3 DNA: TGTGCCAGCAGCTTAATAGGCGGACAGGGCACTAACTATGGCTACACCTTC. Protein product: CASSLIGGQGTNYGYTF.